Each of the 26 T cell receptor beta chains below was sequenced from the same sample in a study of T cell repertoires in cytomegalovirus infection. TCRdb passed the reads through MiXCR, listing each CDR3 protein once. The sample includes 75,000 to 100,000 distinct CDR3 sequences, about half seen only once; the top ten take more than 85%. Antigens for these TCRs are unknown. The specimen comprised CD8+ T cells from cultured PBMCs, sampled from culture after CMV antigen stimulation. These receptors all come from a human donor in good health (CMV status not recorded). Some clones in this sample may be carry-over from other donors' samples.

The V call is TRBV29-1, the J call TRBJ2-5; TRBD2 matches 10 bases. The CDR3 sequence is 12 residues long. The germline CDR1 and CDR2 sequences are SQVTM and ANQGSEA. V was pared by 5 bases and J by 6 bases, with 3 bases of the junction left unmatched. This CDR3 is CSVPSGSKTQYF. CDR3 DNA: TGCAGCGTTCCTAGCGGGAGTAAGACCCAGTACTTC.

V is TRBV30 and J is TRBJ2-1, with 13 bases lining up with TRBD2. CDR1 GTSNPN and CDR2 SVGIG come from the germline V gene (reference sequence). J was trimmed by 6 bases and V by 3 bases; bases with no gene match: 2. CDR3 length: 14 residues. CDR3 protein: CAWSGLAGANEQFF. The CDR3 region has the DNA TGTGCCTGGAGCGGACTAGCGGGAGCCAATGAGCAGTTCTTC. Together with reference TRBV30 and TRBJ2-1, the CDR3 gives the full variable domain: SQTIHQWPATLVQPVGSPLSLECTVEGTSNPNLYWYRQAAGRGLQLLFYSVGIGQISSEVPQNLSASRPQDRQFILSSKKLLLSDSGFYLCAWSGLAGANEQFFGPGTRLTVL.

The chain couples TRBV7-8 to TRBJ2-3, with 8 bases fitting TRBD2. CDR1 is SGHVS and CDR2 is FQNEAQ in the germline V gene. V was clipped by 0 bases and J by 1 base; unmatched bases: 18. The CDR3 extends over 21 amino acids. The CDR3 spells CASSLARETSVPRPGTDTQYF. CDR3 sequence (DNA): TGTGCCAGCAGCTTAGCGCGAGAGACTAGCGTGCCAAGACCGGGCACAGATACGCAGTATTTT. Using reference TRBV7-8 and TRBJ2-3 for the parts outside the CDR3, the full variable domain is GAGVSQSPRYKVAKRGQDVALRCDPISGHVSLFWYQQALGQGPEFLTYFQNEAQLDKSGLPSDRFFAERPEGSVSTLKIQRTQQEDSAVYLCASSLARETSVPRPGTDTQYFGPGTRLTVL.

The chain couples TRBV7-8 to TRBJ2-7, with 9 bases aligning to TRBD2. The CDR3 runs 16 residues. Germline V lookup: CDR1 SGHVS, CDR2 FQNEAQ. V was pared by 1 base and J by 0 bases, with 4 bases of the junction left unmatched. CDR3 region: CASSLGLAGLSYEQYF. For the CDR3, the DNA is TGTGCCAGCAGCTTAGGTCTAGCGGGACTCTCCTACGAGCAGTACTTC.

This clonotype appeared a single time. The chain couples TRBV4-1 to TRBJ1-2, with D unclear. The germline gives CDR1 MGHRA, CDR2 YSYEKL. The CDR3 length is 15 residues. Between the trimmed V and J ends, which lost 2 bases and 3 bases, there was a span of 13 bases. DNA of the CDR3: TGCGCCAGCAGCCAAACCCTTCAGGACCACTATGGCTACACCTTC. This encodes CASSQTLQDHYGYTF.

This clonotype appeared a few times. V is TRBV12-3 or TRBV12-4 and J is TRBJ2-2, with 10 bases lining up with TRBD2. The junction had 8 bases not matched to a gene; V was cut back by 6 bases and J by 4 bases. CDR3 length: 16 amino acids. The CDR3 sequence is CASSSSLAGVTGELFF. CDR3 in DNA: TGTGCCAGCAGCTCTTCCCTAGCGGGGGTCACCGGGGAGCTGTTTTTT.

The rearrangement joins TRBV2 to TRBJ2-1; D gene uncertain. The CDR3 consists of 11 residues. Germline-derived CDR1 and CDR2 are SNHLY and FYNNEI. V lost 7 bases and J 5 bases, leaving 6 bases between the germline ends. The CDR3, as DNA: TGTGCCAGCATTTACGACAATGAGCAGTTCTTC. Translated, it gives CASIYDNEQFF.

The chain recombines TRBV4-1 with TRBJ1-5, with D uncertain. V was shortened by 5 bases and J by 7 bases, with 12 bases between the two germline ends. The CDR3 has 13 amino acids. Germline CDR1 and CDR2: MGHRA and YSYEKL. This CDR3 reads CASSLTLGQPQHF. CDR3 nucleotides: TGCGCCAGCAGCTTGACCCTGGGACAGCCCCAGCATTTT.

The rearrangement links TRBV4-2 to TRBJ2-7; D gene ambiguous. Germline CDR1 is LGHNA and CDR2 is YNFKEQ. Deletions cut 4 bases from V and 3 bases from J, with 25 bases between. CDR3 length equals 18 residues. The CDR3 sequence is CASSPQQRGPEHHYEQYF. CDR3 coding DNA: TGTGCCAGCAGCCCCCAGCAGAGAGGACCCGAACACCACTACGAGCAGTACTTC.

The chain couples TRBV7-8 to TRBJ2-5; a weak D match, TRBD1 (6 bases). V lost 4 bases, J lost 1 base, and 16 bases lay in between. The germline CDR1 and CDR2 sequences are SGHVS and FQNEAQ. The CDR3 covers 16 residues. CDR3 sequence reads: CASSSPVGQSQETQYF. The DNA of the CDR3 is TGTGCCAGCAGCTCCCCGGTTGGACAGAGCCAAGAGACCCAGTACTTC.

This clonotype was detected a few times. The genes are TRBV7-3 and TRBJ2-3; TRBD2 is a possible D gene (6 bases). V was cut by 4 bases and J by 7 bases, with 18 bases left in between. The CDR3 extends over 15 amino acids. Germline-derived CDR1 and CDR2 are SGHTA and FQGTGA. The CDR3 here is CASSSRDFDPNTQYF. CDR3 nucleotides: TGTGCCAGCAGCTCAAGGGACTTCGACCCGAATACGCAGTATTTT.

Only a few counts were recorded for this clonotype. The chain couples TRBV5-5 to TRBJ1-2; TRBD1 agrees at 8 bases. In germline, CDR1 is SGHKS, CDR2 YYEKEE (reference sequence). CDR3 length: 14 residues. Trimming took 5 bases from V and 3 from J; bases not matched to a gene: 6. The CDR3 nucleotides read TGTGCCAGCAGTTTTGACAGGGGTTACTATGGCTACACCTTC. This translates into CASSFDRGYYGYTF.

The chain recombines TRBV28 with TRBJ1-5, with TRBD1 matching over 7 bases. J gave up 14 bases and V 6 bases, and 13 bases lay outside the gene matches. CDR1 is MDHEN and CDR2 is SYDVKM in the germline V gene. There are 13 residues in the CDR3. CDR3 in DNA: TGTGCCAGCAGCTACCAAAGGGACAGCCCCGAGCATTTT. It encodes CASSYQRDSPEHF.

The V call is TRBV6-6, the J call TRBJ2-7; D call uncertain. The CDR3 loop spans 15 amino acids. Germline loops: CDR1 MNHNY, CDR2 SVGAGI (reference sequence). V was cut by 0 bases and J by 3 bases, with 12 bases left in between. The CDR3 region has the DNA TGTGCCAGCAGTTACTCGAAGGAACTTGGCTACGAGCAGTACTTC. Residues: CASSYSKELGYEQYF.

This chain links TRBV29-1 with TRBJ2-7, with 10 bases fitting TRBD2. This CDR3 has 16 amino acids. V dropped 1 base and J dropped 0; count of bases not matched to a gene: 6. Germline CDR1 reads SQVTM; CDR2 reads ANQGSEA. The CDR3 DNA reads TGCAGCGTTGAAGGACTAGCGGGCCGTTCCTCCTACGAGCAGTACTTC. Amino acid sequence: CSVEGLAGRSSYEQYF.

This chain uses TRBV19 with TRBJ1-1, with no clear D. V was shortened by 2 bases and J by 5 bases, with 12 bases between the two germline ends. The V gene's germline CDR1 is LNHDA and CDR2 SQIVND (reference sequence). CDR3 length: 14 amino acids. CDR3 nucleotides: TGTGCCAGTAGTATACTGCTCGTCGGAACTGAAGCTTTCTTT. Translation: CASSILLVGTEAFF.

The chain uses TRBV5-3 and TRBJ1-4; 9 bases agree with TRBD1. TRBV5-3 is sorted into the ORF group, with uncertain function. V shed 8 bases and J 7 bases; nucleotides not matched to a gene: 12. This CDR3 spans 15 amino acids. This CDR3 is CASSVDRGSGEKLFF. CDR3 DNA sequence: TGTGCCAGCAGCGTGGACAGGGGTAGTGGTGAAAAACTGTTTTTT.

DNA of the CDR3: TGTGCCAGCAGTTTTAGGGGCACCTACGAGCAGTACTTC. Translated, it gives CASSFRGTYEQYF. The chain joins TRBV12-3 or TRBV12-4 to TRBJ2-7; D perhaps matches TRBD1 (5 bases). The CDR3 sequence is 13 residues long. The V end was cut by 3 bases, the J end by 2 bases, with 8 bases between.

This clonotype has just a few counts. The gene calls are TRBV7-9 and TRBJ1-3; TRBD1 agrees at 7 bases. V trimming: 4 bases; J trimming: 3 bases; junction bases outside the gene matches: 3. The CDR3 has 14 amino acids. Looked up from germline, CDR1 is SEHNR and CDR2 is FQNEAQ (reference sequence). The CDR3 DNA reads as TGTGCCAGCAGCTCAACAGGGGATGGAAACACCATATATTTT. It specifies CASSSTGDGNTIYF.

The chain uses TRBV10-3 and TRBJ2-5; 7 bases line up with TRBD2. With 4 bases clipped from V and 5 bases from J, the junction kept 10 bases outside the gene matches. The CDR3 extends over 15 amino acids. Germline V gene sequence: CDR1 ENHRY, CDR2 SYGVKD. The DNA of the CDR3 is TGTGCCATCAGTGCGGGAAAGCGGGGAGGGGAGACCCAGTACTTC. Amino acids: CAISAGKRGGETQYF.

In DNA form, the CDR3 reads TGTGCCAGCAGGCTTTCTAGCGGGGGAAGGATGTACAATGAGCAGTTCTTC. It encodes CASRLSSGGRMYNEQFF. J is TRBJ2-1 and V is TRBV6-5; TRBD2 matches at 10 bases. This CDR3 comprises 17 residues. V lost 6 bases to trimming and J lost 4 bases; unmatched junction nucleotides: 12. The V gene's germline CDR1 is MNHEY and CDR2 SVGAGI.

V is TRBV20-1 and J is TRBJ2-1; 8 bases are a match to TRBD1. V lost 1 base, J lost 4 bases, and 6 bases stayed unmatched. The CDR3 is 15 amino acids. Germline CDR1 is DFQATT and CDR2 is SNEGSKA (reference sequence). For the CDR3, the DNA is TGCAGTGCTAGAGCTCCGGGACAGGAGTACAATGAGCAGTTCTTC. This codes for CSARAPGQEYNEQFF.

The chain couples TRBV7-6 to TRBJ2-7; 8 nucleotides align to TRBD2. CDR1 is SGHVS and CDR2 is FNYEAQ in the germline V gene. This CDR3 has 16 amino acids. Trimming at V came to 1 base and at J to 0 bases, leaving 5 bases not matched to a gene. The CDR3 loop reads CASSLVSGGSSYEQYF. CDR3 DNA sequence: TGTGCCAGCAGCTTAGTGAGCGGGGGAAGCTCCTACGAGCAGTACTTC.

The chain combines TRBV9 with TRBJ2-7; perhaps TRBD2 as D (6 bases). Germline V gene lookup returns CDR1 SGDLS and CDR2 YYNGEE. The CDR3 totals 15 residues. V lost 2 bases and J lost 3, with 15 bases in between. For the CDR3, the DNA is TGTGCCAGCAGCGTCCATGACTGGGGAGGCTACGAGCAGTACTTC. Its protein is CASSVHDWGGYEQYF. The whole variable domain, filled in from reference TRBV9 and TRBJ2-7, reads DSGVTQTPKHLITATGQRVTLRCSPRSGDLSVYWYQQSLDQGLQFLIQYYNGEERAKGNILERFSAQQFPDLHSELNLSSLELGDSALYFCASSVHDWGGYEQYFGPGTRLTVT.

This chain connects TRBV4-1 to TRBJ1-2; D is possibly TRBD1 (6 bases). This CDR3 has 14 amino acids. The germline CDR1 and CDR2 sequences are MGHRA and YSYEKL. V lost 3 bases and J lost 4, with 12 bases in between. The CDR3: CASSQGGAGYGYTF. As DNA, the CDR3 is TGCGCCAGCAGCCAGGGGGGGGCCGGCTATGGCTACACCTTC.

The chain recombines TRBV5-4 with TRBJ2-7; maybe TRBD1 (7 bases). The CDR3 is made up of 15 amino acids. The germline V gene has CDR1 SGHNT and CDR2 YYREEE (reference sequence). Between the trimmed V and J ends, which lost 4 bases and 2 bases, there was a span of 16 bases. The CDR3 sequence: CASSGGTVRTYEQYF. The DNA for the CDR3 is TGTGCCAGCAGCGGGGGGACAGTCAGAACCTACGAGCAGTACTTC.